There are a few counts of the clone carrying this TCR beta chain. The sample holds other DNA sequences that translate to the same CDR3. The CDR3 covers 14 residues. Trimming left V 6 bases short and J 2 bases short, with 11 bases between. Germline loops: CDR1 SGHTA, CDR2 FQGNSA. This sample stems from a study of blood T cell repertoires in COVID-19. Original processing notes: Cell counts per sample came from amplifying reference gene primers. Profiling relied on immunoSEQ multiplex PCR, and the TCRdb table lists in-frame clones only, not all of them. The DNA gave D and trimming, while V, J and clone size come from that table. The table records about 240,000 clones, approximately 85% of them present only once.

This TCR was sampled from a woman between 65 and 79 years old with acute or convalescent COVID-19. The chain employs TRBV7-2 and TRBJ1-3; D perhaps matches TRBD1 (6 bases). The sequencing input was peripheral blood. In DNA, the CDR3 is TGTGCCAGCAGTTCAGGGGCAGCTGGAAACACCATATATTTT. The encoded protein is CASSSGAAGNTIYF.